This T cell receptor (beta chain) comes out of a study of blood T cell repertoires in COVID-19. As for the study in general: Samples came from the United States, Italy and Spain, spanning acute and convalescent COVID-19. PBMCs, B-cell-depleted T cells, or T cells provided the cDNA or gDNA that made up the material.

In the authors' workflow: Amplification with reference gene primers provided the estimates of nucleated cell counts. This table comes from immunoSEQ multiplex PCR, and its TCRdb copy is limited to in-frame clones, with some not included. For V, J and clone size, that table is used; D and trimming come from the DNA. The sample shows 160,000 or so clones, approximately 88% of them seen only once. Sequenced: peripheral blood. The TCR sequence derives from a man between 60 and 75 years old with acute or convalescent COVID-19.

This chain's CDR3 is CASSSSTGTGGGYTF. CDR3 nucleotide sequence: TGCGCCAGCAGCTCGTCAACCGGGACAGGGGGTGGCTACACCTTC. V usage is TRBV5-1 and J usage is TRBJ1-2; 11 nucleotides line up with TRBD1. Germline assignment: CDR1 SGHRS and CDR2 YFSETQ. This CDR3 has 15 residues. Trimming cost V 3 bases and J 7 bases; bases outside gene matches: 8.